This TCR beta chain stems from a study of T cell clonality in common variable immunodeficiency. Points from the study as a whole: Fewer deletions and N-nucleotide insertions were reportedly seen in common variable immunodeficiency TCR beta sequences.

Per germline, CDR1 SGHTA and CDR2 FQGTGA. The CDR3 has 16 amino acids. Control and CVID samples contributed equal amounts of genomic DNA. Data came from immunoSEQ multiplex PCR; TCRdb stores just in-frame clones and leaves some out. The sample offers tens of thousands of clones and no singletons, the top ten holding 2.5% to 3.5%. Comment on this clone: As yet, its antigen is unknown. With the read ending 3 residues before the CDR3 end, the germline J gene is used to fill in that end.

Patients and controls were mostly of Caucasian heritage. Each donor provided roughly 4.5 to 8.5 ml of heparinized whole blood. The source material was peripheral blood mononuclear cells. The rearrangement links TRBV7-3 to TRBJ2-2; D perhaps matches TRBD1 (5 bases). This clonotype originated in a person aged 18 to 69 in good health. CDR3 DNA (partial): TGTGCCAGCAGCTTAGCGGCAGGCTCTGGGGCCAACGTG. It translates to CASSLAAGSGANV. The CDR3 reads in full as CASSLAAGSGANVLFF.